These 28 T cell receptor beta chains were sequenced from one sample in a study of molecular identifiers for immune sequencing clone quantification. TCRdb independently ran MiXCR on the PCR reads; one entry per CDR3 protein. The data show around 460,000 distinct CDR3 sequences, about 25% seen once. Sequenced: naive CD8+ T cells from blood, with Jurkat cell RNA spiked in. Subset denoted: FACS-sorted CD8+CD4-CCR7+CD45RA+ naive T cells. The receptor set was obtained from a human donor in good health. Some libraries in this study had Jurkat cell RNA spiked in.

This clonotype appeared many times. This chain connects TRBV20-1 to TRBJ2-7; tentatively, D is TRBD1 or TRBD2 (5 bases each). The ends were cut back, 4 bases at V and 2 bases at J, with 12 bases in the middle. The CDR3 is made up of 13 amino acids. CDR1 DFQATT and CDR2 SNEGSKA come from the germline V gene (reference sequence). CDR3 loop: CSATGTEAYEQYF. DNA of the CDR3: TGCAGTGCTACCGGGACGGAAGCCTACGAGCAGTACTTC.

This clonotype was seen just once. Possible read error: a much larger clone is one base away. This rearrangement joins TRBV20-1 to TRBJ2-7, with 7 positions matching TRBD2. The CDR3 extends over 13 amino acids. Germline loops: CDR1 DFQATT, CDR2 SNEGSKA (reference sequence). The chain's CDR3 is CSARGDVSSEQYF. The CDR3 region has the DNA TGCAGTGCCCGGGGGGACGTCTCCTCCGAGCAGTACTTC.

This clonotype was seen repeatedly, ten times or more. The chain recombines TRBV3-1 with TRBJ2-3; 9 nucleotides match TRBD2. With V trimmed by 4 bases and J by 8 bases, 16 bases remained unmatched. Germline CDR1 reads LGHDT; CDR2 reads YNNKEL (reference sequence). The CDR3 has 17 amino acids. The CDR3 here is CASSPPRVAGVPATQYF. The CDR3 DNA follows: TGTGCCAGCAGCCCGCCCCGAGTAGCGGGGGTCCCCGCTACGCAGTATTTT.

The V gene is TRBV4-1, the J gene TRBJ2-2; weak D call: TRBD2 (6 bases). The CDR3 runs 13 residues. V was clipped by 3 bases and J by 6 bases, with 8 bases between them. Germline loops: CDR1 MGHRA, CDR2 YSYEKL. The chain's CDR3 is CASSQEGPGELFF. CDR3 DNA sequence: TGCGCCAGCAGCCAGGAGGGACCCGGGGAGCTGTTTTTT.

The CDR3 coding sequence is TGCAGTGCTATTGGGGGAGTCGTTTATCTCGAGCAGTACTTC. Amino acid sequence: CSAIGGVVYLEQYF. The V gene is TRBV20-1, the J gene TRBJ2-7; D is tentatively TRBD1 or TRBD2 (5 bases each). This CDR3 contains 14 residues. In germline, CDR1 is DFQATT, CDR2 SNEGSKA (reference sequence). With 4 bases removed from V and 6 bases from J, the gap between germline ends came to 19 bases.

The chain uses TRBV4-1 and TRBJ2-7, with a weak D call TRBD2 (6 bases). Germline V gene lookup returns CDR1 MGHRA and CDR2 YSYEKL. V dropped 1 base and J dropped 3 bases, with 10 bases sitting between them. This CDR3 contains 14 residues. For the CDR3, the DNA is TGCGCCAGCAGCCAAGTGAGGGGAGGCTACGAGCAGTACTTC. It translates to CASSQVRGGYEQYF.

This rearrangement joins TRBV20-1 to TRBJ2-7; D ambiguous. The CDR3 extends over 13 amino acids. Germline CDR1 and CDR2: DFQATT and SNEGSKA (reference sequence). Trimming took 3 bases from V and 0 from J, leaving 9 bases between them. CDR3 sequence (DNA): TGCAGTGCTAGGACGAGGAGCTCCTACGAGCAGTACTTC. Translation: CSARTRSSYEQYF.

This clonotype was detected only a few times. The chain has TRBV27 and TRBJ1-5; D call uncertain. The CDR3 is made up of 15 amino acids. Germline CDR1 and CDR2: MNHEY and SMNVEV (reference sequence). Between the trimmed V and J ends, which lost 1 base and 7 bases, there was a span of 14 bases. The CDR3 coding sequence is TGTGCCAGCAGTTTATACGCGGGATACGGACAGCCCCAGCATTTT. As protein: CASSLYAGYGQPQHF.

CDR3 coding DNA: TGTGCCAGCAGCCCGTCGATCGGGGAGCTGTTTTTT. It translates to CASSPSIGELFF. This chain joins TRBV7-9 and TRBJ2-2; D is undetermined. Trimming cost V 5 bases and J 7 bases, with 8 bases left between them. The CDR3 has 12 residues. Germline-derived CDR1 and CDR2 are SEHNR and FQNEAQ (reference sequence).

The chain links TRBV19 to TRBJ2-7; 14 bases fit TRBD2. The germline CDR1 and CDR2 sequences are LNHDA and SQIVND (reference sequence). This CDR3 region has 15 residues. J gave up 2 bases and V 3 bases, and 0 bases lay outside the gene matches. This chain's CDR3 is CASSMTSGGAYEQYF. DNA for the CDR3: TGTGCCAGTAGTATGACTAGCGGGGGGGCCTACGAGCAGTACTTC.

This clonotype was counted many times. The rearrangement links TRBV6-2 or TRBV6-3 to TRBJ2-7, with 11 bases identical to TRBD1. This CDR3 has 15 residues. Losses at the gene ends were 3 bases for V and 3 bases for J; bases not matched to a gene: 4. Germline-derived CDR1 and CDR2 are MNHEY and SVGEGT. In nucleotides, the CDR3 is TGTGCCAGCAGTTATTCCGGGACAGGGGGCTACGAGCAGTACTTC. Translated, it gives CASSYSGTGGYEQYF.

This CDR3 is CASSMGRGSAYEQYF. The CDR3 DNA reads as TGTGCCAGTAGTATGGGAAGGGGAAGCGCCTACGAGCAGTACTTC. V gene TRBV19 combines with J gene TRBJ2-7; D is perhaps TRBD1 (5 bases). Trimming took off 3 bases at V and 2 bases at J, with 14 bases between the two ends. The V gene's germline CDR1 is LNHDA and CDR2 SQIVND (reference sequence). CDR3 length: 15 residues.

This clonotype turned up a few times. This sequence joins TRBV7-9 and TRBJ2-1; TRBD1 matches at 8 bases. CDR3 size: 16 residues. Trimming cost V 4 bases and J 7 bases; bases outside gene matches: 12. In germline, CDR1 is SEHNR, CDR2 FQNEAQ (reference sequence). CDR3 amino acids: CASSSRSGTGWNEQFF. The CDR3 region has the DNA TGTGCCAGCAGCTCCCGCTCCGGGACAGGATGGAATGAGCAGTTCTTC.

CDR3 coding DNA: TGTGCCAGCAGTTACCCCGGACTTAAGGGGAGCTCCTATAATTCACCCCTCCACTTT. It translates to CASSYPGLKGSSYNSPLHF. The chain combines TRBV6-6 with TRBJ1-6, with D possibly TRBD1 on 5 matching bases. V was trimmed by 2 bases and J by 0 bases, leaving 17 bases between them. The CDR3 extends over 19 amino acids. CDR1 and CDR2 from the germline V gene are MNHNY and SVGAGI (reference sequence).

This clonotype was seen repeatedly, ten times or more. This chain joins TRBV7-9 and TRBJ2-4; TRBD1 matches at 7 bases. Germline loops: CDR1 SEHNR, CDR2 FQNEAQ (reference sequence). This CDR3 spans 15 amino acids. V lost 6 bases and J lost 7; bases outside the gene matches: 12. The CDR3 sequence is CASSLLGGRENIQYF. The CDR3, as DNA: TGTGCCAGCAGTTTACTAGGGGGCAGGGAGAACATTCAGTACTTC.

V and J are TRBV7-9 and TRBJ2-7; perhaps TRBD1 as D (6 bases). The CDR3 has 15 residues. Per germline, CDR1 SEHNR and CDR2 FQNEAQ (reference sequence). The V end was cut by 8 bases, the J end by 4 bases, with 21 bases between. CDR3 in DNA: TGTGCCAGCGAGGGGGTATGGCATGGGGAGTACGAGCAGTACTTC. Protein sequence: CASEGVWHGEYEQYF.

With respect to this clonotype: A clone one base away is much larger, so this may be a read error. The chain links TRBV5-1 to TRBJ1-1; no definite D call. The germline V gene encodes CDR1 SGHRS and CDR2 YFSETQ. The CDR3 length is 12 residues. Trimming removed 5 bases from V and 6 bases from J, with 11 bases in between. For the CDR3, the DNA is TGCGCCAGCAGGGACTGCTCCGCTGAAGCTTTCTTT. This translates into CASRDCSAEAFF.

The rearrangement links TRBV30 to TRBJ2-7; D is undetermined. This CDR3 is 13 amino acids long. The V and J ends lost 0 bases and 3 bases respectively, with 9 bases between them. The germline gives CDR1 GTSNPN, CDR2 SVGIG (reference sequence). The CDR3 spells CAWSVGPIYEQYF. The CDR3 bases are TGTGCCTGGAGTGTTGGGCCAATCTACGAGCAGTACTTC.

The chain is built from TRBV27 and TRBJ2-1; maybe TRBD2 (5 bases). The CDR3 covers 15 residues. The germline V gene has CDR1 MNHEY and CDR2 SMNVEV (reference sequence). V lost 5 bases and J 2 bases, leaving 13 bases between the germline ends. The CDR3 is CASSVLGTAYNEQFF. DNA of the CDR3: TGTGCCAGCAGTGTACTAGGAACGGCCTACAATGAGCAGTTCTTC.

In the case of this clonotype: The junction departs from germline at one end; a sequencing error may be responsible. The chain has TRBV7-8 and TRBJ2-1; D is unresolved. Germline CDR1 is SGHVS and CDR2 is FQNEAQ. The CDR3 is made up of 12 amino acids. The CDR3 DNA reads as TGTGCCAGCAGCTTAGTTCACCTAGAGCAGCTCTTC. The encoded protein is CASSLVHLEQLF.

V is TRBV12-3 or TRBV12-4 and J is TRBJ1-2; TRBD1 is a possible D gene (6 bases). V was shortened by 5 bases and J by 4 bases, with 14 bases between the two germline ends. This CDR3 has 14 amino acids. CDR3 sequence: CASSPRTVSYGYTF. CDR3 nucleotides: TGTGCCAGCAGTCCTAGGACAGTTTCCTATGGCTACACCTTC.

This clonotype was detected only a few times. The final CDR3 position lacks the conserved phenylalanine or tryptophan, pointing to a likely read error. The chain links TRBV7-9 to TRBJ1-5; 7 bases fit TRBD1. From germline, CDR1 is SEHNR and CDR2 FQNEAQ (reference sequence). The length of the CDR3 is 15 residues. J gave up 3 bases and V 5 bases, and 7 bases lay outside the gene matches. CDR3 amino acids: CASSPPGTDNQPQHS. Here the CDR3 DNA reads TGTGCCAGCAGCCCACCCGGGACAGACAATCAGCCCCAGCATTCT.

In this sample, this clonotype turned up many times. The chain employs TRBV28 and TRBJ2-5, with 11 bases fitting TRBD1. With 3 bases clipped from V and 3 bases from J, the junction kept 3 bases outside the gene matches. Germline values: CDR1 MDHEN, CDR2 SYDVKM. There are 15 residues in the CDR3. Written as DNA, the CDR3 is TGTGCCAGCAGTTTTGGGACAGGGGGAGAAGAGACCCAGTACTTC. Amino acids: CASSFGTGGEETQYF.

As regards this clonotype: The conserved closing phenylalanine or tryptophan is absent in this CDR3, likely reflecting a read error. CDR3 region: CASSPRSSGAITDTQYL. The CDR3 nucleotides are TGTGCCAGCAGCCCTCGGTCTAGCGGGGCGATCACAGATACGCAGTATCTT. The rearrangement uses TRBV3-1 and TRBJ2-3, with 9 bases matching TRBD2. The germline gives CDR1 LGHDT, CDR2 YNNKEL (reference sequence). This CDR3 contains 17 residues. The V and J ends lost 4 bases and 2 bases, in that order; junction bases with no gene match: 10.

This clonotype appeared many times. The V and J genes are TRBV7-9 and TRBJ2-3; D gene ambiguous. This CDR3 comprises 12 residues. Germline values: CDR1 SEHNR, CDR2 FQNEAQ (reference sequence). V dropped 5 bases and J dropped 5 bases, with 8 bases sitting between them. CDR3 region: CASSHLKDTQYF. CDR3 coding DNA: TGTGCCAGCAGCCACCTTAAAGATACGCAGTATTTT.

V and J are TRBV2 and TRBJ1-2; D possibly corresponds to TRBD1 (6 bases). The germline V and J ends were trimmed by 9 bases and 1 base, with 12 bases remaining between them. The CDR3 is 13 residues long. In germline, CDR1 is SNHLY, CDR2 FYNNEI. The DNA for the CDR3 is TGTGCCAGACAGGGCAGTTTTAACTATGGCTACACCTTC. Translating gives CARQGSFNYGYTF.

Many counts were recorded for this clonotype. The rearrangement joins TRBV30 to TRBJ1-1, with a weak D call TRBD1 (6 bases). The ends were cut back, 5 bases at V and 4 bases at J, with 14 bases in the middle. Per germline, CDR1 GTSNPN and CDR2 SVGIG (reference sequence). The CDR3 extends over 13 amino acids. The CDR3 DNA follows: TGTGCCTGGGACGGGGGCCCGGGCACTGAAGCTTTCTTT. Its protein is CAWDGGPGTEAFF.

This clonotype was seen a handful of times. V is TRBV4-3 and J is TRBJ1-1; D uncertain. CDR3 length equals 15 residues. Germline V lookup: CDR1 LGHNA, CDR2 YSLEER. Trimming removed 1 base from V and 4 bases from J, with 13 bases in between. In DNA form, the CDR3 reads TGCGCCAGCAGCCAAGGGTCTGGTTGGCTCACTGAAGCTTTCTTT. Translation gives CASSQGSGWLTEAFF.